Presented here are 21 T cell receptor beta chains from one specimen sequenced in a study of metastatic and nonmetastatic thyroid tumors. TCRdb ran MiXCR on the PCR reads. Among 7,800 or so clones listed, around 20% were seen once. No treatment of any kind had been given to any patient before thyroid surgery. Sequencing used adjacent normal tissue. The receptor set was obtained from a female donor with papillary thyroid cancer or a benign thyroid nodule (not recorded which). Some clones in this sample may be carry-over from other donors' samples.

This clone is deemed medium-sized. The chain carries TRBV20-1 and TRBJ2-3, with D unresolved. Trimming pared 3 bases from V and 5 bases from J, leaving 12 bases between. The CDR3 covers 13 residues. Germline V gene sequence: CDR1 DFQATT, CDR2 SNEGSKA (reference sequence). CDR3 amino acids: CSASEQLIDTQYF. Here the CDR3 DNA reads TGCAGTGCTAGTGAGCAGTTGATAGATACGCAGTATTTT.

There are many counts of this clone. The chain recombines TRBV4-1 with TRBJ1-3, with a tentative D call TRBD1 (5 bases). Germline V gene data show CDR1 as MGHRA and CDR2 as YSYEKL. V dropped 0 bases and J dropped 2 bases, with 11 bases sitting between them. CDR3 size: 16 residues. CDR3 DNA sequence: TGCGCCAGCAGCCAAGAAATAACAGGCACTGGAAACACCATATATTTT. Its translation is CASSQEITGTGNTIYF.

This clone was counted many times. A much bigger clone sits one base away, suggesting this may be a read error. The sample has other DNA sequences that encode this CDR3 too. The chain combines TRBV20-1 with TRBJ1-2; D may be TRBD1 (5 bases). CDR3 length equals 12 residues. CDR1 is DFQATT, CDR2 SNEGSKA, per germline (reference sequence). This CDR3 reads CSARDKGLGYTF. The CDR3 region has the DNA TGCAGCGCTAGAGATAAGGGGTTGGGCTACACCTTC.

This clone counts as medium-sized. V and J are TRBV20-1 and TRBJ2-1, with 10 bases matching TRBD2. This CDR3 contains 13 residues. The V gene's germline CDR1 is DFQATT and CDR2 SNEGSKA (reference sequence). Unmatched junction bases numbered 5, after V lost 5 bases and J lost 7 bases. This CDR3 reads CSASSGSKNEQFF. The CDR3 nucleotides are TGCAGTGCTTCTAGCGGGAGTAAAAATGAGCAGTTCTTC.

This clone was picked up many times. The CDR3 reads CASSQLAATYEQYF. The CDR3 DNA sequence: TGTGCCAGCAGCCAATTAGCGGCAACCTACGAGCAGTACTTC. The chain recombines TRBV7-2 with TRBJ2-7; TRBD2 might be the D (6 bases). Germline CDR1 reads SGHTA; CDR2 reads FQGNSA. CDR3 size: 14 residues. V was pared by 5 bases and J by 2 bases, with 13 bases between.

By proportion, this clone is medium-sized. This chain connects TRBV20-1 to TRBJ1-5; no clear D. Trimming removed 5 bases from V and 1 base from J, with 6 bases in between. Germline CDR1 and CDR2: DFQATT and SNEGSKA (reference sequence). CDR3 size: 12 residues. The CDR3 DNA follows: TGCAGTGCTCGATTGAGCAATCAGCCCCAGCATTTT. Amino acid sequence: CSARLSNQPQHF.

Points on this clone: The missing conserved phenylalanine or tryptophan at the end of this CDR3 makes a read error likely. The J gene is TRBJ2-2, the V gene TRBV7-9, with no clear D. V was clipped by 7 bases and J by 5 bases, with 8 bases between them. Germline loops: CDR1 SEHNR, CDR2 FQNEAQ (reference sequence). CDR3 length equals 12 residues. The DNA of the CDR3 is TGTGCCAGCATCCCGCCTACCGGGGAGCTGTTTCTT. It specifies CASIPPTGELFL.

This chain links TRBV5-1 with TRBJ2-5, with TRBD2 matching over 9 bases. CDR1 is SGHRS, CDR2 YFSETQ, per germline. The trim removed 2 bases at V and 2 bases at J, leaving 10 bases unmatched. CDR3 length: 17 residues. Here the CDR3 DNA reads TGCGCCAGCAGCTTAAAACAACTAGCGGGCCTGCAAGAGACCCAGTACTTC. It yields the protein CASSLKQLAGLQETQYF. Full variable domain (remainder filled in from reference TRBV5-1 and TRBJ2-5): KAGVTQTPRYLIKTRGQQVTLSCSPISGHRSVSWYQQTPGQGLQFLFEYFSETQRNKGNFPGRFSGRQFSNSRSEMNVSTLELGDSALYLCASSLKQLAGLQETQYFGPGTRLLVL.

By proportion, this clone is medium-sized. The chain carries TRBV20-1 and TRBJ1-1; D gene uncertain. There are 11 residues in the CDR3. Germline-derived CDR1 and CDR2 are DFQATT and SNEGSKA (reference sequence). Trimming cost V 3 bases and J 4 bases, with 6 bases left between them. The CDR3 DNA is TGCAGTGCTAGGCTGCTCACTGAAGCTTTCTTT. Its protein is CSARLLTEAFF.

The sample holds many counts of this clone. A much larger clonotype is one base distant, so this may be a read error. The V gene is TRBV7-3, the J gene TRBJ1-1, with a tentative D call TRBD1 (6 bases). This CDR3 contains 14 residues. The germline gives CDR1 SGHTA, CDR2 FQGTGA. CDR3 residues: CAGSLTGAGTEAFF. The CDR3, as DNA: TGTGCCGGCAGCTTAACGGGGGCAGGTACTGAAGCTTTCTTT. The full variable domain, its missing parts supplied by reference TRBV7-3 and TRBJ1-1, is GAGVSQTPSNKVTEKGKYVELRCDPISGHTALYWYRQSLGQGPEFLIYFQGTGAADDSGLPNDRFFAVRPEGSVSTLKIQRTERGDSAVYLCAGSLTGAGTEAFFGQGTRLTVV.

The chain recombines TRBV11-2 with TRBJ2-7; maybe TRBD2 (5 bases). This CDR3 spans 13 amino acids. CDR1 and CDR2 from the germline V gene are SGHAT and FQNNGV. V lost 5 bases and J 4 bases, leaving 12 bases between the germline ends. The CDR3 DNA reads TGTGCCAGCAGCCGAGCAGCGGAATACGAGCAGTACTTC. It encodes CASSRAAEYEQYF.

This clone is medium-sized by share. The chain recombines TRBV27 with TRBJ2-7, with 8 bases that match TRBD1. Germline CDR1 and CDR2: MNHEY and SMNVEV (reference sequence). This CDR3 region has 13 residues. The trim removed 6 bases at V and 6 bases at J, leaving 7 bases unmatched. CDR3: CASSLRQGREQYF. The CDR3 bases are TGTGCCAGCAGCCTGCGACAGGGGCGCGAGCAGTACTTC.

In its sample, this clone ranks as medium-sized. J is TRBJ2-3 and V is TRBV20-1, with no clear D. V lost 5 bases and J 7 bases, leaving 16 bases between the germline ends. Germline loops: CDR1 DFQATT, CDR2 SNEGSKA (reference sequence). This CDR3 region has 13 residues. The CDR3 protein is CSAQSTGENTQYF. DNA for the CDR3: TGCAGTGCTCAAAGTACGGGTGAAAATACGCAGTATTTT.

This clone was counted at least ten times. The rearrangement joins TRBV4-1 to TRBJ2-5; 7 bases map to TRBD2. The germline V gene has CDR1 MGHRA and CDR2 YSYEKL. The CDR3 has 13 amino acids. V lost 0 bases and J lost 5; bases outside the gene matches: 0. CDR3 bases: TGCGCCAGCAGCCAAGAGGGGGGGGAGACCCAGTACTTC. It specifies CASSQEGGETQYF.

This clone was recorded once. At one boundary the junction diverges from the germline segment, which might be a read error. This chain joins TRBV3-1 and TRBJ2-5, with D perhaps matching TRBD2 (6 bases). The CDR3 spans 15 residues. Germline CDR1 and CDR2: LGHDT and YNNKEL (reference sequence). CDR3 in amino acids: CASARRDPGKEAQYF. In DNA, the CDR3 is TGTGCCAGCGCCCGGCGGGATCCTGGGAAAGAGGCCCAGTACTTC.

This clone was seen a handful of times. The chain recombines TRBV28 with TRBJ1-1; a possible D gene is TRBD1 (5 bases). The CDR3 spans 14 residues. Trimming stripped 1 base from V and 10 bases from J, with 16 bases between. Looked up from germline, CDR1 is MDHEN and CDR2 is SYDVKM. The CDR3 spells CASSLSGRGEVAFF. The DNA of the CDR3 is TGTGCCAGCAGTTTATCGGGTAGGGGCGAAGTAGCTTTCTTT.

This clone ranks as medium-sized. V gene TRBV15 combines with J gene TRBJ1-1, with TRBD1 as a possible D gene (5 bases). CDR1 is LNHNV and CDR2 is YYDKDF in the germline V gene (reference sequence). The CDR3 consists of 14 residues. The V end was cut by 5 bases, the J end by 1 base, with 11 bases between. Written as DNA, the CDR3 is TGTGCCACCAGCTTTTCGCAGGGGAACACTGAAGCTTTCTTT. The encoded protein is CATSFSQGNTEAFF.

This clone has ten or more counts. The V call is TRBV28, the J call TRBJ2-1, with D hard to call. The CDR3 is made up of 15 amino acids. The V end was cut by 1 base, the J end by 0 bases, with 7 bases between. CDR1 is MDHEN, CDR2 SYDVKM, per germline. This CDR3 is CASSLSAGSYNEQFF. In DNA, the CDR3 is TGTGCCAGCAGTTTATCGGCAGGCTCCTACAATGAGCAGTTCTTC.

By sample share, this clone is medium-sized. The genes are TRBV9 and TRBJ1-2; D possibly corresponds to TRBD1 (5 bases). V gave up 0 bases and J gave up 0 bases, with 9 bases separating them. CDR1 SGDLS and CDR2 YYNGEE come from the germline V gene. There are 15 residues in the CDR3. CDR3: CASSVAKTANYGYTF. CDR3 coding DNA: TGTGCCAGCAGCGTAGCTAAGACAGCTAACTATGGCTACACCTTC.

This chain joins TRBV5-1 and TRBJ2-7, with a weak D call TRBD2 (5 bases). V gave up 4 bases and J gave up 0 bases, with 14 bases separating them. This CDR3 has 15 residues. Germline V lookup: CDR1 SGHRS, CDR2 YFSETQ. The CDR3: CASSLGVQSSYEQYF. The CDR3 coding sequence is TGCGCCAGCAGCCTGGGAGTTCAGAGCTCCTACGAGCAGTACTTC.

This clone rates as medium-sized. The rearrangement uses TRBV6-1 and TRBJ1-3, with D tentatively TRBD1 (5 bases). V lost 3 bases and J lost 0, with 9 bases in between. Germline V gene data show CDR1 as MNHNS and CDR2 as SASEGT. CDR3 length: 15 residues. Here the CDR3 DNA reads TGTGCCAGCAGTGACGGGGGATTCTCTGGAAACACCATATATTTT. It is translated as CASSDGGFSGNTIYF.